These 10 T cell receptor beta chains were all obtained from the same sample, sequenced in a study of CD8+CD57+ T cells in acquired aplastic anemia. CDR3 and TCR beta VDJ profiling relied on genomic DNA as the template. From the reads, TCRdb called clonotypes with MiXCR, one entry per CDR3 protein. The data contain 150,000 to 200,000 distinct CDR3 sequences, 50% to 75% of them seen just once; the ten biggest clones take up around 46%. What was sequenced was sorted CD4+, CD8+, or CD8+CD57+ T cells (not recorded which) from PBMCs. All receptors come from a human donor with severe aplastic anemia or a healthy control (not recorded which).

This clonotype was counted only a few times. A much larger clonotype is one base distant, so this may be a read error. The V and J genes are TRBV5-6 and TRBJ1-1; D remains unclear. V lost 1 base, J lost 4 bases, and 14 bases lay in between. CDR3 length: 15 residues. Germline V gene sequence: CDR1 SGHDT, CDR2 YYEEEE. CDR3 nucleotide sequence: TGTGCCAGCAGCTTGTGGGTGAGGAAGAGCACTGAAGCTTTCTTT. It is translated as CASSLWVRKSTEAFF.

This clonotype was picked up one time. DNA for the CDR3: TGTGCCATCAGCGAGATAGCGGGAGTAATAGAGACCCAGTACTTC. The encoded protein is CAISEIAGVIETQYF. The rearrangement links TRBV10-3 to TRBJ2-5, with 9 positions matching TRBD2. CDR1 and CDR2 (germline): ENHRY, SYGVKD. V lost 6 bases, J lost 4 bases, and 9 bases stayed unmatched. This CDR3 is 15 amino acids long.

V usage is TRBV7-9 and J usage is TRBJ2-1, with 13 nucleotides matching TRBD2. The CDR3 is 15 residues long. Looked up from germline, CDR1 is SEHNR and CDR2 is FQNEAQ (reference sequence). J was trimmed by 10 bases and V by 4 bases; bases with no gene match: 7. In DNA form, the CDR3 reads TGTGCCAGCAGCTCACTAGCGGGGGGGGGTTGGGAGCAGTTCTTC. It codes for CASSSLAGGGWEQFF.

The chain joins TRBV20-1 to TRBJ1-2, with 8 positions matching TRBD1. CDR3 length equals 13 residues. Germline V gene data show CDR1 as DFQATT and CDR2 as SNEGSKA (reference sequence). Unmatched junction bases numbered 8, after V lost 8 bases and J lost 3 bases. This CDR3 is CSPPKTGDYGYTF. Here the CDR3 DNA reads TGCAGTCCACCGAAGACAGGGGACTATGGCTACACCTTC.

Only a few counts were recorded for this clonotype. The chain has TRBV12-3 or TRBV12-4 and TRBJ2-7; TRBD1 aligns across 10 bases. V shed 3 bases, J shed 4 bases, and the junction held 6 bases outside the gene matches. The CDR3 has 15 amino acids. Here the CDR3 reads CASSFWGQGFYEQYF. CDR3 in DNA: TGTGCCAGCAGTTTTTGGGGACAGGGGTTTTACGAGCAGTACTTC.

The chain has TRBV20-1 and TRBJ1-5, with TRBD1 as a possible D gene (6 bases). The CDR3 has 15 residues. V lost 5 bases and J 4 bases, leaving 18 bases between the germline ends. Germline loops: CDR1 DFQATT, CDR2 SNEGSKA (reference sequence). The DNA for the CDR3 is TGCAGTGCTCCCGGGGAGGGGGGACGGAATCAGCCCCAGCATTTT. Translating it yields CSAPGEGGRNQPQHF.

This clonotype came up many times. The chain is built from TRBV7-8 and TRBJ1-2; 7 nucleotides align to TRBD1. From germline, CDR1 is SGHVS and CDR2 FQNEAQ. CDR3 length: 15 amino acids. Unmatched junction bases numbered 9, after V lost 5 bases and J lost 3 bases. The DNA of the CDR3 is TGTGCCAGCAGCATAGAAGGGGGCTACTACTATGGCTACACCTTC. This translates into CASSIEGGYYYGYTF.

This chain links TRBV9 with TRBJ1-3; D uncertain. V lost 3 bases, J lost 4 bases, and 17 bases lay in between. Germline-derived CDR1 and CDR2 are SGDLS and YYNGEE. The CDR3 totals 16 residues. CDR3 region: CASSAHPGRSGNTIYF. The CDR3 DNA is TGTGCCAGCAGCGCTCACCCGGGCAGGAGCGGAAACACCATATATTTT. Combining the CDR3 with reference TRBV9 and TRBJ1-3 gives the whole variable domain DSGVTQTPKHLITATGQRVTLRCSPRSGDLSVYWYQQSLDQGLQFLIQYYNGEERAKGNILERFSAQQFPDLHSELNLSSLELGDSALYFCASSAHPGRSGNTIYFGEGSWLTVV.

For the CDR3, the DNA is TGCAGTGCCGCCGGCAGGGCATCTATGAACACTGAAGCTTTCTTT. Translated: CSAAGRASMNTEAFF. The J gene is TRBJ1-1, the V gene TRBV20-1; D is perhaps TRBD1 (5 bases). Germline V lookup: CDR1 DFQATT, CDR2 SNEGSKA (reference sequence). Trimming left V 6 bases short and J 0 bases short, with 17 bases between. The CDR3 runs 15 residues.

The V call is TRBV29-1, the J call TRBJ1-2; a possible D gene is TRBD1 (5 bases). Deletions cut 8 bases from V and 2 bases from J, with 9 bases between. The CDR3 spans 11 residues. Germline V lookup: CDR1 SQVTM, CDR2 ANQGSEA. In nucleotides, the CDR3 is TGCAGCCTCCGGGACAACTATGGCTACACCTTC. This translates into CSLRDNYGYTF.